A selection of T cell receptor beta chains follows, all from one sample in a study of T cell repertoires in cytomegalovirus infection. TCRdb re-derived calls from the reads in MiXCR, one entry per CDR3 protein. Seen here are some 320,000 distinct CDR3 sequences, roughly 29% observed once, and the top ten hold 20%. Their specific antigens are unknown. The sample consisted of cultured PBMCs, taken from culture after CMV antigen stimulation. The receptors shown here come from a human donor in good health (CMV status not recorded). Some clones in this sample may be carry-over from other donors' samples. The CDR3 runs from the conserved cysteine through the conserved F or W. Fields, in order: J gene, V gene, D gene, clone size, CDR3 protein, CDR3 DNA. A D gene is named only where the DNA matches it firmly. The size entry is marked missing in some rows and otherwise reads once, few, many or a size class.

J gene: TRBJ2-2; V gene: TRBV7-8; D gene: -; clone size: few; CDR3 protein: CASSSTGHSNTGELFF; CDR3 DNA: TGTGCCAGCAGCTCCACGGGACACTCGAACACCGGGGAGCTGTTTTTT
J gene: TRBJ1-4; V gene: TRBV18; D gene: -; clone size: -; CDR3 protein: CASSPIRQSPNEKLFF; CDR3 DNA: TGTGCCAGCTCACCAATTCGACAGAGCCCGAATGAAAAACTGTTTTTT
J gene: TRBJ2-1; V gene: TRBV3-1; D gene: -; clone size: -; CDR3 protein: CASSPILRSAYNEQFF; CDR3 DNA: TGTGCCAGCAGCCCCATACTACGCTCGGCCTACAATGAGCAGTTCTTC
J gene: TRBJ2-5; V gene: TRBV11-2; D gene: TRBD2; clone size: -; CDR3 protein: CASKGWEGETQYF; CDR3 DNA: TGTGCCAGCAAGGGGTGGGAGGGAGAGACCCAGTACTTC
J gene: TRBJ1-1; V gene: TRBV12-3/TRBV12-4; D gene: -; clone size: few; CDR3 protein: CASSPYPGPAEAFF; CDR3 DNA: TGTGCCAGCAGCCCTTATCCAGGACCGGCTGAAGCTTTCTTT
J gene: TRBJ2-1; V gene: TRBV12-3/TRBV12-4; D gene: TRBD2; clone size: -; CDR3 protein: CASSSRASGRDEQFF; CDR3 DNA: TGTGCCAGCAGTTCCAGGGCTAGCGGGAGGGATGAGCAGTTCTTC
J gene: TRBJ2-1; V gene: TRBV7-9; D gene: -; clone size: few; CDR3 protein: CASSASGLNEQFF; CDR3 DNA: TGTGCCAGCAGCGCCTCGGGGTTAAATGAGCAGTTCTTC
J gene: TRBJ2-2; V gene: TRBV4-1; D gene: -; clone size: -; CDR3 protein: CASSLLYPEGANTGELFF; CDR3 DNA: TGCGCCAGCAGCCTGCTTTACCCGGAAGGGGCGAACACCGGGGAGCTGTTTTTT
J gene: TRBJ1-1; V gene: TRBV10-3; D gene: -; clone size: once; CDR3 protein: CAISPGNTEAFF; CDR3 DNA: TGTGCCATCAGTCCAGGGAACACTGAAGCTTTCTTT
J gene: TRBJ1-4; V gene: TRBV7-6; D gene: -; clone size: -; CDR3 protein: CASSMGRINEKLFF; CDR3 DNA: TGTGCCAGCAGCATGGGACGGATTAATGAAAAACTGTTTTTT
J gene: TRBJ2-1; V gene: TRBV12-3/TRBV12-4; D gene: TRBD2; clone size: -; CDR3 protein: CASRGLAGHGDEQFF; CDR3 DNA: TGTGCCAGCAGGGGACTAGCGGGACACGGCGATGAGCAGTTCTTC
J gene: TRBJ1-2; V gene: TRBV19; D gene: -; clone size: -; CDR3 protein: CASSARTRSYTF; CDR3 DNA: TGTGCCAGTAGTGCTCGGACGAGGAGCTACACCTTC
J gene: TRBJ2-7; V gene: TRBV6-5; D gene: TRBD2; clone size: -; CDR3 protein: CASVRTSGSSYEQYF; CDR3 DNA: TGTGCCAGCGTTCGGACTAGCGGGAGTTCCTACGAGCAGTACTTC
J gene: TRBJ1-5; V gene: TRBV10-3; D gene: -; clone size: -; CDR3 protein: CAASDSNQPQHF; CDR3 DNA: TGTGCCGCCAGTGATAGCAATCAGCCCCAGCATTTT
J gene: TRBJ1-1; V gene: TRBV3-1; D gene: -; clone size: -; CDR3 protein: CASSQVVLSMNTEAFF; CDR3 DNA: TGTGCCAGCAGCCAAGTCGTCCTAAGCATGAACACTGAAGCTTTCTTT
J gene: TRBJ2-5; V gene: TRBV7-9; D gene: -; clone size: few; CDR3 protein: CASSSRERTFQETQYF; CDR3 DNA: TGTGCCAGCAGCTCCAGGGAGCGGACCTTCCAAGAGACCCAGTACTTC
J gene: TRBJ1-1; V gene: TRBV20-1; D gene: -; clone size: -; CDR3 protein: CSARASTVNTEAFF; CDR3 DNA: TGCAGTGCTAGAGCCTCGACGGTGAACACTGAAGCTTTCTTT
J gene: TRBJ1-5; V gene: TRBV6-2/TRBV6-3; D gene: TRBD1; clone size: few; CDR3 protein: CASSPWDRYQPQHF; CDR3 DNA: TGTGCCAGCAGTCCGTGGGACAGGTATCAGCCCCAGCATTTT
J gene: TRBJ1-4; V gene: TRBV28; D gene: -; clone size: -; CDR3 protein: CASSLSGRREKLFF; CDR3 DNA: TGTGCCAGCAGTTTAAGTGGGCGCAGGGAAAAACTGTTTTTT
J gene: TRBJ1-5; V gene: TRBV9; D gene: -; clone size: -; CDR3 protein: CASSVEQGDQPQHF; CDR3 DNA: TGTGCCAGCAGCGTAGAGCAAGGCGATCAGCCCCAGCATTTT
J gene: TRBJ1-2; V gene: TRBV5-4; D gene: TRBD1; clone size: once; CDR3 protein: CASTKDPAGQGVLYGYTF; CDR3 DNA: TGTGCCAGCACCAAAGACCCCGCGGGACAGGGGGTGCTATATGGCTACACCTTC
J gene: TRBJ2-3; V gene: TRBV7-8; D gene: -; clone size: -; CDR3 protein: CASSRSSWTDTQYF; CDR3 DNA: TGTGCCAGCAGCCGCAGCAGCTGGACAGATACGCAGTATTTT
J gene: TRBJ2-7; V gene: TRBV7-2; D gene: TRBD2; clone size: -; CDR3 protein: CASSLVGTRPYEQYF; CDR3 DNA: TGTGCCAGCAGCTTAGTTGGGACTAGACCCTACGAGCAGTACTTC
J gene: TRBJ2-5; V gene: TRBV28; D gene: -; clone size: few; CDR3 protein: CASSPVTETQYF; CDR3 DNA: TGTGCCAGCAGCCCTGTGACGGAGACCCAGTACTTC
J gene: TRBJ1-4; V gene: TRBV20-1; D gene: -; clone size: few; CDR3 protein: CSAQAQKLFF; CDR3 DNA: TGCAGTGCCCAGGCCCAAAAACTGTTTTTT
J gene: TRBJ2-5; V gene: TRBV12-3/TRBV12-4; D gene: TRBD1; clone size: -; CDR3 protein: CASSLRTGQGETQYF; CDR3 DNA: TGTGCCAGCAGTTTGAGGACAGGGCAAGGAGAGACCCAGTACTTC
J gene: TRBJ2-3; V gene: TRBV7-2; D gene: TRBD2; clone size: few; CDR3 protein: CASSSWTSGQNTQYF; CDR3 DNA: TGTGCCAGCAGCTCTTGGACTAGCGGACAAAATACGCAGTATTTT
J gene: TRBJ2-3; V gene: TRBV7-8; D gene: -; clone size: many; CDR3 protein: CASSSQGGDQDTQYF; CDR3 DNA: TGTGCCAGCAGCTCCCAGGGGGGGGACCAAGATACGCAGTATTTT
J gene: TRBJ2-1; V gene: TRBV7-6; D gene: -; clone size: many; CDR3 protein: CASSQGWDNEQFF; CDR3 DNA: TGTGCCAGCAGCCAGGGGTGGGACAATGAGCAGTTCTTC
J gene: TRBJ1-2; V gene: TRBV5-1; D gene: -; clone size: many; CDR3 protein: CASSSGDANYGYTF; CDR3 DNA: TGCGCCAGCAGCTCAGGAGACGCTAACTATGGCTACACCTTC
J gene: TRBJ2-2; V gene: TRBV27; D gene: -; clone size: -; CDR3 protein: CASSFDRGGYTGELFF; CDR3 DNA: TGTGCCAGCAGTTTTGATAGGGGAGGCTACACCGGGGAGCTGTTTTTT
J gene: TRBJ2-5; V gene: TRBV12-3/TRBV12-4; D gene: TRBD2; clone size: -; CDR3 protein: CASSQRGRAVKTQYF; CDR3 DNA: TGTGCCAGCTCCCAGCGCGGGAGGGCCGTGAAGACCCAGTACTTC
J gene: TRBJ2-1; V gene: TRBV19; D gene: TRBD2; clone size: -; CDR3 protein: CASRGTSGNDEQFF; CDR3 DNA: TGTGCCAGTAGGGGGACTAGCGGGAATGATGAGCAGTTCTTC
J gene: TRBJ1-4; V gene: TRBV11-2; D gene: TRBD1; clone size: many; CDR3 protein: CASSQVWDSKLFF; CDR3 DNA: TGTGCCAGCAGCCAAGTATGGGACAGTAAACTGTTTTTT
J gene: TRBJ2-7; V gene: TRBV6-6; D gene: TRBD1; clone size: -; CDR3 protein: CASSYTGQGMREQYF; CDR3 DNA: TGTGCCAGCAGTTACACGGGACAGGGGATGCGCGAGCAGTACTTC
J gene: TRBJ2-3; V gene: TRBV5-1; D gene: -; clone size: few; CDR3 protein: CASSGGLNPAGTDTQYF; CDR3 DNA: TGCGCCAGCAGCGGCGGACTGAATCCAGCGGGCACAGATACGCAGTATTTT
J gene: TRBJ2-3; V gene: TRBV15; D gene: TRBD2; clone size: few; CDR3 protein: CATSRGVAGALNTQYF; CDR3 DNA: TGTGCCACCAGCAGAGGGGTAGCGGGAGCTCTTAATACGCAGTATTTT
J gene: TRBJ1-6; V gene: TRBV7-2; D gene: -; clone size: many; CDR3 protein: CASSPGWEGSPLHF; CDR3 DNA: TGTGCCAGCAGCCCCGGCTGGGAAGGATCACCCCTCCACTTT
J gene: TRBJ2-7; V gene: TRBV9; D gene: TRBD1; clone size: few; CDR3 protein: CASSPLGQRTYEQYF; CDR3 DNA: TGTGCCAGCAGCCCCCTGGGACAGAGAACCTACGAGCAGTACTTC
J gene: TRBJ2-3; V gene: TRBV11-1; D gene: TRBD2; clone size: few; CDR3 protein: CASSLGRGGTDTQYF; CDR3 DNA: TGTGCCAGCAGCCTTGGACGGGGGGGCACAGATACGCAGTATTTT
J gene: TRBJ1-6; V gene: TRBV25-1; D gene: -; clone size: many; CDR3 protein: CASSESAYNSPLHF; CDR3 DNA: TGTGCCAGCAGTGAATCTGCCTATAATTCACCCCTCCACTTT
J gene: TRBJ2-7; V gene: TRBV10-3; D gene: TRBD1; clone size: few; CDR3 protein: CAIRDRLGYEQYF; CDR3 DNA: TGTGCCATCAGGGACAGGCTGGGCTACGAGCAGTACTTC
J gene: TRBJ2-7; V gene: TRBV28; D gene: TRBD1; clone size: -; CDR3 protein: CASSTPGQAIYEQYF; CDR3 DNA: TGTGCCAGCAGCACGCCGGGACAGGCGATCTACGAGCAGTACTTC
J gene: TRBJ2-7; V gene: TRBV11-2; D gene: TRBD1; clone size: few; CDR3 protein: CASSFGQGRSYEQYF; CDR3 DNA: TGTGCCAGCAGCTTCGGACAGGGAAGGTCCTACGAGCAGTACTTC
J gene: TRBJ1-2; V gene: TRBV24-1; D gene: -; clone size: -; CDR3 protein: CATEIRDNYGYTF; CDR3 DNA: TGTGCCACCGAAATCCGGGACAACTATGGCTACACCTTC
J gene: TRBJ2-7; V gene: TRBV2; D gene: -; clone size: many; CDR3 protein: CASAIFYEQYF; CDR3 DNA: TGTGCCAGCGCCATCTTTTACGAGCAGTACTTC
J gene: TRBJ1-1; V gene: TRBV12-3/TRBV12-4; D gene: -; clone size: -; CDR3 protein: CASTPGPAEAFF; CDR3 DNA: TGTGCCAGCACCCCCGGACCGGCTGAAGCTTTCTTT
J gene: TRBJ2-3; V gene: TRBV20-1; D gene: TRBD1; clone size: many; CDR3 protein: CSARRGQYTQYF; CDR3 DNA: TGCAGTGCTAGACGGGGACAGTATACGCAGTATTTT
J gene: TRBJ1-6; V gene: TRBV6-1; D gene: -; clone size: many; CDR3 protein: CASSEVGRTGIRHF; CDR3 DNA: TGTGCCAGCAGTGAAGTCGGCAGGACGGGCATTAGGCACTTT
J gene: TRBJ2-1; V gene: TRBV4-2; D gene: TRBD2; clone size: few; CDR3 protein: CASQPTSVRYNEQFF; CDR3 DNA: TGTGCCAGCCAGCCTACTAGCGTCAGGTACAATGAGCAGTTCTTC
J gene: TRBJ1-1; V gene: TRBV7-2; D gene: -; clone size: few; CDR3 protein: CATLGPIGTEAFF; CDR3 DNA: TGTGCCACCTTGGGCCCGATCGGCACTGAAGCTTTCTTT
J gene: TRBJ1-2; V gene: TRBV5-1; D gene: TRBD1; clone size: -; CDR3 protein: CASSGGTATYGYTF; CDR3 DNA: TGCGCCAGCAGCGGGGGGACAGCGACTTATGGCTACACCTTC
J gene: TRBJ2-7; V gene: TRBV5-4; D gene: TRBD2; clone size: -; CDR3 protein: CASSRAGVGPYEQYF; CDR3 DNA: TGTGCCAGCAGCCGGGCGGGGGTGGGACCTTACGAGCAGTACTTC
J gene: TRBJ1-2; V gene: TRBV5-8; D gene: -; clone size: -; CDR3 protein: CASSLGTETWGYTF; CDR3 DNA: TGTGCCAGCAGCCTTGGAACCGAAACTTGGGGCTACACCTTC
J gene: TRBJ2-5; V gene: TRBV12-5; D gene: -; clone size: many; CDR3 protein: CASGLAGTKETQYF; CDR3 DNA: TGTGCTAGTGGTTTGGCAGGGACAAAGGAGACCCAGTACTTC
J gene: TRBJ1-1; V gene: TRBV7-7; D gene: TRBD1; clone size: many; CDR3 protein: CASSPNYRGGTEAFF; CDR3 DNA: TGTGCCAGCAGCCCGAACTACAGGGGCGGGACTGAAGCTTTCTTT
J gene: TRBJ1-1; V gene: TRBV28; D gene: -; clone size: many; CDR3 protein: CATTSSVAEAFF; CDR3 DNA: TGTGCCACCACTTCGTCGGTTGCTGAAGCTTTCTTT